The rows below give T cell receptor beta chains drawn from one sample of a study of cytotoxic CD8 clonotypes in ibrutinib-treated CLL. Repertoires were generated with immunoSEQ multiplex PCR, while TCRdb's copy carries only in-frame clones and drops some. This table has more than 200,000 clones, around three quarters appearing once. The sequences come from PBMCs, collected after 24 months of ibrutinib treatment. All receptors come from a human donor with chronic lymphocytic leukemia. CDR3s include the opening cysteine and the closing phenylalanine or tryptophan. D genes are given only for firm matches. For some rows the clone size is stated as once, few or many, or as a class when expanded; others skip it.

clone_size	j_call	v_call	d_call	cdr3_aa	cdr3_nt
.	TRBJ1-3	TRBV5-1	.	CASSFSLPPGNTIYF	TGCGCCAGCAGCTTTAGCCTACCGCCTGGAAACACCATATATTTT
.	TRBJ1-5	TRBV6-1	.	CASSEARGVGNQPQHF	TGTGCCAGCAGTGAAGCAAGGGGAGTTGGGAATCAGCCCCAGCATTTT
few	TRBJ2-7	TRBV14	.	CASSLLDRAYEQYF	TGTGCCAGCAGCCTCCTAGACAGAGCCTACGAGCAGTACTTC
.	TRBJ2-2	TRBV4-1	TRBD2	CASSQDTRTSANTGELFF	TGCGCCAGCAGCCAAGATACTCGGACTAGCGCGAACACCGGGGAGCTGTTTTTT
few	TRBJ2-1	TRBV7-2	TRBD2	CASSPLQRDSNEQFF	TGTGCCAGCAGCCCTCTGCAGCGGGATAGCAATGAGCAGTTCTTC
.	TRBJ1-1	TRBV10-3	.	CAINGGVNTEAFF	TGTGCCATCAATGGGGGGGTCAACACTGAAGCTTTCTTT
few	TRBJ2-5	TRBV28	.	CASSLLSQGETQYF	TGTGCCAGCAGTTTATTAAGCCAGGGAGAGACCCAGTACTTC
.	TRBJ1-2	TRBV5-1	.	CASSFSVLRGYGYTF	TGCGCCAGCAGCTTTAGTGTCCTTAGAGGGTATGGCTACACCTTC
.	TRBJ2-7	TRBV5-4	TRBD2	CASSPGYRTGLAGFAEQYF	TGTGCCAGCAGCCCGGGATATCGGACGGGCCTAGCGGGATTTGCCGAGCAGTACTTC
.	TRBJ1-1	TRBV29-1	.	CSVERLLLTEAFF	TGCAGCGTTGAGAGGCTTCTGTTAACTGAAGCTTTCTTT
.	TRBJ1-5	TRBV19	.	CASSGEVGLSNQPQHF	TGTGCCAGCTCAGGGGAGGTCGGTCTGAGCAATCAGCCCCAGCATTTT
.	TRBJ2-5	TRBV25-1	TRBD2	CASSEIRVGLGQTQYF	TGTGCCAGCAGTGAAATAAGGGTGGGACTAGGGCAGACCCAGTACTTC
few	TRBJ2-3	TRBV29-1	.	CSVEGGLASRTDTQYF	TGCAGCGTTGAAGGGGGGCTAGCGTCCCGCACAGATACGCAGTATTTT
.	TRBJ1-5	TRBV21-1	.	CATLSGTENQPQHF	TGTGCCACCTTATCCGGGACGGAGAATCAGCCCCAGCATTTT
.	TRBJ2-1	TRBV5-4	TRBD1	CASSDWNRDRGFF	TGTGCCAGCTCAGATTGGAACCGGGACAGGGGGTTCTTC
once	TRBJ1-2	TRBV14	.	CASSQMGPWGNGYTF	TGTGCCAGCAGCCAGATGGGACCCTGGGGGAATGGCTACACCTTC
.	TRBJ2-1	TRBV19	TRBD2	CASSILAVGEQFF	TGTGCCAGTAGTATACTAGCGGTCGGTGAGCAGTTCTTC
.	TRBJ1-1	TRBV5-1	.	CASSRGPDTEAFF	TGCGCCAGCAGCCGGGGACCGGACACTGAAGCTTTCTTT
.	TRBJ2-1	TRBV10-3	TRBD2	CAISAKGLAGRNNEQFF	TGTGCCATCAGTGCGAAGGGACTAGCGGGCCGTAACAATGAGCAGTTCTTC
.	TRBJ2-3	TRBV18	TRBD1	CASSPPVWDRGEDTQYF	TGTGCCAGCTCACCACCGGTATGGGACAGGGGAGAAGATACGCAGTATTTT
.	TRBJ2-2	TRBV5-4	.	CASTLTGTANGELFF	TGTGCCAGCACCTTGACCGGGACGGCTAACGGGGAGCTGTTTTTT